This TCR beta chain is from a study of blood T cell repertoires in COVID-19. This clone showed up just once. In the authors' methods: Reference gene primer amplification gave estimated nucleated cell counts. The table came from immunoSEQ multiplex PCR; TCRdb's copy has only in-frame clones and leaves some out. V and J calls and clone size follow that table, whereas D and trimming were derived from the DNA. Of about 170,000 clones in the sample, 84% were seen once. Sequenced material: peripheral blood. This receptor was obtained from a man in his sixties or seventies with active or convalescent COVID-19.

The CDR3: CASSFRPGSGANVLTF. The DNA of the CDR3 is TGTGCCAGCAGTTTCAGACCGGGCTCTGGGGCCAACGTCCTGACTTTC. The chain joins TRBV27 to TRBJ2-6; D gene ambiguous. The CDR3 spans 16 residues. The V end was cut by 3 bases, the J end by 0 bases, with 9 bases between. Per the germline V gene, CDR1 is MNHEY and CDR2 is SMNVEV (reference sequence).